What follows is one T cell receptor beta chain and its context. The antigen is not known. The sample comes from a study of high-grade serous ovarian cancer treatment subgroups. Overall study context: On average, approximately 14,000 reads and 7,494 unique TCR beta rearrangements were obtained per sample. Study results and limitations: Spatial context was lost because tumors were sequenced in bulk.

Germline assignment: CDR1 MGHRA and CDR2 YSYEKL. The CDR3 runs 16 residues. The V segment lost 1 base and the J segment 4 bases; nucleotides outside the gene matches: 4. Tumor samples were obtained before definitive surgery or chemotherapy. The protocol was immunoSEQ multiplex PCR, while the TCRdb copy is restricted to in-frame clones and leaves out a portion. The sample lists roughly 2,200 clones; just over 70% were seen once. The rearrangement links TRBV4-1 to TRBJ2-1, with 10 bases matching TRBD1. The TCR originated in a human donor with high-grade serous ovarian cancer. Sample: tumor tissue. The CDR3 is CASSQGTGGEYNEQFF. In DNA, the CDR3 is TGCGCCAGCAGCCAAGGGACAGGGGGGGAGTACAATGAGCAGTTCTTC.